Sequencing of this T cell receptor (beta chain) was carried out in a study of blood T cells in healthy people across ages. Losses at the gene ends were 0 bases for V and 0 bases for J; bases not matched to a gene: 7. CDR1 is SGHDT and CDR2 is YYEEEE in the germline V gene. This CDR3 has 17 amino acids. Through a sample-barcoded 5' primer and a J-beta primer mix, a second PCR was run for roughly 6 to 11 cycles. A minimum of 2.5 million CDR3-containing paired-end reads was obtained for each sample. TCRdb called the 5' RACE reads again in MiXCR, with one record for every CDR3 protein. The sample holds approximately 1,000,000 distinct CDR3 sequences, around two fifths seen once. Caucasian, healthy and from Russia, the donors were aged between 6 and 90. Every donor gave about 9 milliliters of peripheral blood.

Sequencing was performed on blood. The TCR originated in a man younger than 30 in good health. This chain uses TRBV5-6 with TRBJ2-3, with 7 bases matching TRBD1. DNA of the CDR3: TGTGCCAGCAGCTTGGAACAGGGGACCCCTAGCACAGATACGCAGTATTTT. This codes for CASSLEQGTPSTDTQYF.